These 25 T cell receptor beta chains were sequenced from one sample in a study of coeliac disease (dated by TCRdb to 2021 to 2024). Library preparation used the immunoSEQ multiplex PCR assay. Not all clones reach the TCRdb copy of this immuneACCESS table, which keeps in-frame sequences only. Checked studies attribute under half of the gap to unresolved V genes and leave the rest unexplained. The sample includes about 4,000 clones, with approximately 63% observed a single time. Under 6% of the sample belongs to the ten largest clones. The sample was lymphocytes from the gut lamina propria. Per the publication, the cell subset or site label means: lamina propria cell (LPC) fraction of small intestinal biopsy. Receptor source: a man in his 70s without celiac disease.

The chain carries TRBV6-1 and TRBJ1-6; 7 bases agree with TRBD1. Per the germline V gene, CDR1 is MNHNS and CDR2 is SASEGT. This CDR3 contains 14 residues. J gave up 10 bases and V 5 bases, and 8 bases lay outside the gene matches. CDR3 region: CASSKGQQLSPLHF. The DNA for the CDR3 is TGTGCCAGCAGTAAGGGACAGCAGCTCTCACCCCTCCACTTT.

The chain carries TRBV6-1 and TRBJ1-1; D unresolved. The germline V gene has CDR1 MNHNS and CDR2 SASEGT. V was trimmed by 0 bases and J by 1 base, leaving 9 bases between them. This CDR3 has 15 residues. The CDR3 is CASSEASAGNTEAFF. CDR3 DNA: TGTGCCAGCAGTGAAGCCTCCGCGGGGAACACTGAAGCTTTCTTT.

Here the CDR3 DNA reads TGTGCCAGTAAAAAGGCTAGCGGGGATAACAATGAGCAGTTCTTC. It translates to CASKKASGDNNEQFF. The chain uses TRBV19 and TRBJ2-1, with 9 bases matching TRBD2. Germline V gives CDR1 LNHDA, CDR2 SQIVND (reference sequence). The CDR3 has 15 amino acids. J lost 5 bases, V lost 7 bases, and 9 bases had no gene match. The full variable domain, in which reference TRBV19 and TRBJ2-1 provide the parts outside the CDR3, is DGGITQSPKYLFRKEGQNVTLSCEQNLNHDAMYWYRQDPGQGLRLIYYSQIVNDFQKGDIAEGYSVSREKKESFPLTVTSAQKNPTAFYLCASKKASGDNNEQFFGPGTRLTVL.

This chain joins TRBV6-5 and TRBJ1-4; perhaps TRBD1 as D (6 bases). This CDR3 is 14 amino acids long. The V end was cut by 0 bases, the J end by 7 bases, with 9 bases between. CDR1 and CDR2 from the germline V gene are MNHEY and SVGAGI. The CDR3 DNA reads as TGTGCCAGCAGTTACTCTTCAGGGGTTGAAAAACTGTTTTTT. Its protein is CASSYSSGVEKLFF.

This clone was seen a handful of times. This chain connects TRBV7-2 to TRBJ2-1, with TRBD1 matching 8 bases. The germline CDR1 and CDR2 sequences are SGHTA and FQGNSA. The CDR3 sequence is 14 residues long. The J segment lost 8 bases and the V segment lost 1 base, leaving 4 bases of the junction unmatched. In DNA form, the CDR3 reads TGTGCCAGCAGCTTAGTACGGACAGGGTATGAGCAGTTCTTC. This encodes CASSLVRTGYEQFF. Filled out from reference TRBV7-2 and TRBJ2-1, the complete variable domain reads GAGVSQSPSNKVTEKGKDVELRCDPISGHTALYWYRQSLGQGLEFLIYFQGNSAPDKSGLPSDRFSAERTGGSVSTLTIQRTQQEDSAVYLCASSLVRTGYEQFFGPGTRLTVL.

The gene calls are TRBV19 and TRBJ2-7, with TRBD1 identical over 7 bases. Germline values: CDR1 LNHDA, CDR2 SQIVND (reference sequence). The CDR3 loop spans 13 amino acids. After removal of 4 bases from V and 3 bases from J, the junction contained 3 bases not matched to a gene. The CDR3 protein is CASSRDSGYEQYF. The CDR3 DNA is TGTGCCAGTAGTAGGGACAGCGGCTACGAGCAGTACTTC.

The chain links TRBV9 to TRBJ1-1, with D unresolved. This CDR3 is built from 12 residues. V was shortened by 3 bases and J by 4 bases, with 7 bases between the two germline ends. Germline lookup yields CDR1 SGDLS and CDR2 YYNGEE. The CDR3 nucleotides read TGTGCCAGCAGCGGCCAGGCCACTGAAGCTTTCTTT. Translated, it gives CASSGQATEAFF.

This clone was observed once. This chain uses TRBV10-2 with TRBJ2-7, with 7 bases lining up with TRBD1. Per germline, CDR1 WSHSY and CDR2 SAAADI. With V trimmed by 6 bases and J by 3 bases, 2 bases remained unmatched. The CDR3 spans 12 residues. Here the CDR3 reads CASRGQLYEQYF. CDR3 bases: TGCGCCAGCAGGGGACAGCTCTACGAGCAGTACTTC.

This chain uses TRBV9 with TRBJ2-6; a weak D match, TRBD2 (6 bases). V lost 4 bases and J 1 base, leaving 9 bases between the germline ends. Germline V gene lookup returns CDR1 SGDLS and CDR2 YYNGEE. The CDR3 contains 15 residues. CDR3 coding DNA: TGTGCCAGCAGCCAAGCGGGTTCTGGGGCCAACGTCCTGACTTTC. Translation: CASSQAGSGANVLTF.

Judged by abundance, this clone is medium-sized (0.01 to 0.1%). This rearrangement joins TRBV5-4 to TRBJ2-1; D unclear. V was clipped by 0 bases and J by 3 bases, with 10 bases between them. Germline V gene data show CDR1 as SGHNT and CDR2 as YYREEE (reference sequence). The CDR3 spans 15 residues. Written as DNA, the CDR3 is TGTGCCAGCAGCTTGGACGCGGAAGGCTACAATGAGCAGTTCTTC. Encoded protein: CASSLDAEGYNEQFF.

The chain joins TRBV11-3 to TRBJ2-2; tentatively, D is TRBD1 (6 bases). Germline V CDR1 and CDR2: SGHNT, YENEEA. The V end was cut by 5 bases, the J end by 0 bases, with 10 bases between. This CDR3 comprises 15 residues. CDR3 DNA: TGTGCCAGCAGCCAACAGGGACCGAACACCGGGGAGCTGTTTTTT. It translates to CASSQQGPNTGELFF.

Relative to its sample, this clone is large. The chain has TRBV28 and TRBJ2-7; 11 nucleotides agree with TRBD1. The CDR3 contains 15 residues. Germline CDR1 and CDR2: MDHEN and SYDVKM. Germline trimming cut 6 bases from V and 3 bases from J; bases unmatched to any gene: 7. The CDR3 loop is CASRGEDRGHYEQYF. The CDR3 DNA sequence: TGTGCCAGCAGGGGAGAGGACAGGGGGCACTACGAGCAGTACTTC.

This chain connects TRBV6-5 to TRBJ2-3; 8 bases agree with TRBD2. Per the germline V gene, CDR1 is MNHEY and CDR2 is SVGAGI. The CDR3 length is 16 residues. With 0 bases clipped from V and 5 bases from J, the junction kept 7 bases outside the gene matches. The CDR3 reads CASSYSRRGEKDTQYF. In DNA form, the CDR3 reads TGTGCCAGCAGTTACTCGAGGCGGGGGGAAAAAGATACGCAGTATTTT.

The chain combines TRBV5-1 with TRBJ2-5; 12 nucleotides align to TRBD1. The DNA end is more similar to TRBJ2-7, so the J call may be wrong. Germline CDR1 and CDR2: SGHRS and YFSETQ. The CDR3 is made up of 16 amino acids. CDR3 loop: CASSSSGTGGRNEQYF. As DNA, the CDR3 is TGCGCCAGCAGCTCGTCCGGGACAGGGGGCAGGAACGAGCAGTACTTC.

The rearrangement uses TRBV19 and TRBJ2-3; no clear D gene. The length of the CDR3 is 14 residues. Germline-derived CDR1 and CDR2 are LNHDA and SQIVND (reference sequence). V was trimmed by 5 bases and J by 1 base, leaving 10 bases between them. CDR3 sequence: CASSVQVRTDTQYF. The CDR3 DNA sequence: TGTGCCAGTAGTGTTCAGGTCCGCACAGATACGCAGTATTTT.

A few counts support this clone. The chain employs TRBV20-1 and TRBJ1-2; 8 bases fit TRBD1. There are 11 residues in the CDR3. Germline CDR1 reads DFQATT; CDR2 reads SNEGSKA (reference sequence). V was pared by 3 bases and J by 7 bases, with 1 base of the junction left unmatched. The CDR3 DNA reads TGCAGTGCTAGCACAGGGGGTGGCTACACCTTC. Its translation is CSASTGGGYTF.

This clone was detected a few times. The chain combines TRBV19 with TRBJ1-3, with 11 nucleotides matching TRBD1. Per germline, CDR1 LNHDA and CDR2 SQIVND (reference sequence). J gave up 1 base and V 6 bases, and 11 bases lay outside the gene matches. This CDR3 region has 18 residues. CDR3 in amino acids: CASSLTGTGGSSGNTIYF. CDR3 coding DNA: TGTGCCAGTAGCCTGACGGGGACAGGGGGTTCTTCTGGAAACACCATATATTTT.

This sequence joins TRBV6-1 and TRBJ1-1; the D is unclear. Between the trimmed V and J ends, which lost 2 bases and 4 bases, there was a span of 11 bases. Germline V lookup: CDR1 MNHNS, CDR2 SASEGT. This CDR3 comprises 14 residues. As DNA, the CDR3 is TGTGCCAGCAGTGAACCGGGAGGTGGCACTGAAGCTTTCTTT. It yields the protein CASSEPGGGTEAFF.

The chain has TRBV6-5 and TRBJ2-1; no clear D. Between the trimmed V and J ends, which lost 3 bases and 0 bases, there was a span of 9 bases. This CDR3 is built from 15 residues. Germline V lookup: CDR1 MNHEY, CDR2 SVGAGI. The CDR3 loop is CASSYHPSSYNEQFF. CDR3 DNA sequence: TGTGCCAGCAGTTATCATCCCAGCTCCTACAATGAGCAGTTCTTC.

The CDR3 region is CASRGDRGRGDEKLFF. DNA of the CDR3: TGTGCCTCTCGAGGGGACAGGGGGCGCGGGGATGAAAAACTGTTTTTT. V is TRBV19 and J is TRBJ1-4, with 12 positions matching TRBD1. The V gene end was trimmed by 11 bases and the J gene end by 6 bases; junction bases not matched to a gene: 13. CDR3 length: 16 amino acids. Germline CDR1 is LNHDA and CDR2 is SQIVND (reference sequence).

V and J are TRBV5-8 and TRBJ1-2; the D gene is possibly TRBD1 (5 bases). The V gene's germline CDR1 is SGHTS and CDR2 YDEGEE. The CDR3 covers 13 residues. V dropped 1 base and J dropped 7 bases, with 11 bases sitting between them. CDR3 amino acids: CASSLFRGSGYTF. In DNA form, the CDR3 reads TGTGCCAGCAGCTTGTTTAGGGGTTCTGGCTACACCTTC.

This clone was counted a few times. J is TRBJ1-2 and V is TRBV6-6, with D tentatively TRBD1 (5 bases). The germline V and J ends were trimmed by 9 bases and 2 bases, with 7 bases remaining between them. Germline lookup yields CDR1 MNHNY and CDR2 SVGAGI (reference sequence). CDR3 length: 11 residues. CDR3 region: CASGGNYGYTF. In nucleotides, the CDR3 is TGTGCCAGTGGGGGGAACTATGGCTACACCTTC.

This sequence joins TRBV6-1 and TRBJ2-7, with 7 bases lining up with TRBD1. Germline CDR1 is MNHNS and CDR2 is SASEGT. CDR3 length equals 14 residues. J gave up 3 bases and V 5 bases, and 7 bases lay outside the gene matches. CDR3 sequence reads: CASSRGDSNYEQYF. The CDR3 bases are TGTGCCAGCAGTCGAGGGGACAGTAACTACGAGCAGTACTTC.

The genes are TRBV6-6 and TRBJ1-6, with 7 bases matching TRBD1. J lost 5 bases, V lost 5 bases, and 6 bases had no gene match. This CDR3 is 15 amino acids long. Germline values: CDR1 MNHNY, CDR2 SVGAGI (reference sequence). CDR3 coding DNA: TGTGCCAGCAGTCTCGGGACAGTCGATAATTCACCCCTCCACTTT. It translates to CASSLGTVDNSPLHF.

As for this clone: Other nucleotide sequences from this sample produce the same CDR3. V is TRBV19 and J is TRBJ2-6; the match to TRBD1 covers 8 bases. V dropped 3 bases and J dropped 0; count of bases not matched to a gene: 1. The CDR3 has 16 amino acids. CDR1 is LNHDA and CDR2 is SQIVND in the germline V gene (reference sequence). The CDR3 sequence is CASSIGQGSGANVLTF. The CDR3 region has the DNA TGTGCCAGTAGTATCGGACAGGGCTCTGGGGCCAACGTCCTGACTTTC. The variable domain in full, with the rest retrieved from reference TRBV19 and TRBJ2-6, is DGGITQSPKYLFRKEGQNVTLSCEQNLNHDAMYWYRQDPGQGLRLIYYSQIVNDFQKGDIAEGYSVSREKKESFPLTVTSAQKNPTAFYLCASSIGQGSGANVLTFGAGSRLTVL.